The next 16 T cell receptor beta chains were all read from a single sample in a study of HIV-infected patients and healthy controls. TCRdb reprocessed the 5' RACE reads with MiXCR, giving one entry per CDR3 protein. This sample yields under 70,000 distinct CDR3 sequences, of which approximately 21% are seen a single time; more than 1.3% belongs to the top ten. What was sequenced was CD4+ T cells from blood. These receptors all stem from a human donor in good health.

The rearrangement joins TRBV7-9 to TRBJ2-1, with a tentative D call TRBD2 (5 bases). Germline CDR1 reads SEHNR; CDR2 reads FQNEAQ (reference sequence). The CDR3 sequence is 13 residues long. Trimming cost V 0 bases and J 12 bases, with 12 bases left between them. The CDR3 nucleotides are TGTGCCAGCAGCTTAGCAGGGAGTCGGTCGCAGTTCTTC. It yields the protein CASSLAGSRSQFF.

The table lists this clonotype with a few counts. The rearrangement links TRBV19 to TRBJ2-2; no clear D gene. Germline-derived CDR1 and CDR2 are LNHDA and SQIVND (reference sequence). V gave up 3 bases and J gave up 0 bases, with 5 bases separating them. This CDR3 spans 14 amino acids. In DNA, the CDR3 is TGTGCCAGTAGTATGGTAACGAACACCGGGGAGCTGTTTTTT. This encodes CASSMVTNTGELFF.

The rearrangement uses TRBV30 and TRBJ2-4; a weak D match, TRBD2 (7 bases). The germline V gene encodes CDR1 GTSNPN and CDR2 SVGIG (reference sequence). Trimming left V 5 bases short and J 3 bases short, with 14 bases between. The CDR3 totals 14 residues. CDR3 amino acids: CAWGSGGGKNIQYF. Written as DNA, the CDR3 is TGTGCCTGGGGGTCGGGGGGCGGCAAAAACATTCAGTACTTC. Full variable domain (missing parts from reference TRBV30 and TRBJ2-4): SQTIHQWPATLVQPVGSPLSLECTVEGTSNPNLYWYRQAAGRGLQLLFYSVGIGQISSEVPQNLSASRPQDRQFILSSKKLLLSDSGFYLCAWGSGGGKNIQYFGAGTRLSVL.

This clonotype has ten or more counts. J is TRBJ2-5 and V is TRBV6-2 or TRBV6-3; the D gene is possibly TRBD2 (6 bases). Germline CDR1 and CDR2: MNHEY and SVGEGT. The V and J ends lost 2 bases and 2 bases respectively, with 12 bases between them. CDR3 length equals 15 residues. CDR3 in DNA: TGTGCCAGCAGTTACACCGGGACTCGACAAGAGACCCAGTACTTC. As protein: CASSYTGTRQETQYF.

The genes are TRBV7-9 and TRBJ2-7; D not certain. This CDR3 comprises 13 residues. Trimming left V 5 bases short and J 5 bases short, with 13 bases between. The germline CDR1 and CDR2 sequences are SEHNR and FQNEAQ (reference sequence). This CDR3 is CASSPKGRNEQYF. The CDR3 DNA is TGTGCCAGCAGCCCGAAGGGTAGAAACGAGCAGTACTTC.

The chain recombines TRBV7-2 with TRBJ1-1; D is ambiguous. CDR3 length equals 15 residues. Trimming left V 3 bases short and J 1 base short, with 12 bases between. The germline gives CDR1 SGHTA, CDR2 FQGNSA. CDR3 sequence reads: CASSFRAGGNTEAFF. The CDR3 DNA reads TGTGCCAGCAGCTTTAGGGCCGGCGGGAACACTGAAGCTTTCTTT.

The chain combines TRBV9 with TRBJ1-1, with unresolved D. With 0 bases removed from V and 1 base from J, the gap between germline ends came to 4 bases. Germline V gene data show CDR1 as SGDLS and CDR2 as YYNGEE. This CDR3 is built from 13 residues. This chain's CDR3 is CASSVAWNTEAFF. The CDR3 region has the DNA TGTGCCAGCAGCGTAGCTTGGAACACTGAAGCTTTCTTT.

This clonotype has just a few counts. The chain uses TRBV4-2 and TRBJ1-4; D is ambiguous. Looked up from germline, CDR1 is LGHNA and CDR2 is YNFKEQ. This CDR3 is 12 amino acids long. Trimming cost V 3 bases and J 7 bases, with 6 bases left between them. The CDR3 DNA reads TGTGCCAGCAGCCACGCAGGTGAAAAACTGTTTTTT. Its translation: CASSHAGEKLFF.

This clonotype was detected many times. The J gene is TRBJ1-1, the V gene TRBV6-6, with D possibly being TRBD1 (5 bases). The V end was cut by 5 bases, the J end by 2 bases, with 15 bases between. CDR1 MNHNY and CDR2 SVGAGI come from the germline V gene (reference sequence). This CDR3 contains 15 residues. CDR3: CASSPLQTANTEAFF. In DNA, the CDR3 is TGTGCCAGCAGTCCCCTCCAGACAGCTAACACTGAAGCTTTCTTT.

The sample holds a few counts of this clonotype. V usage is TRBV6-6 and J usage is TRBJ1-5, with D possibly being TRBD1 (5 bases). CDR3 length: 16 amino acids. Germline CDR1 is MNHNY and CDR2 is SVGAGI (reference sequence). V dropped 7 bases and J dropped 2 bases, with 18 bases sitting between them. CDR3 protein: CASTPGPPSGNQPQHF. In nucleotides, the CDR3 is TGTGCCAGCACCCCGGGACCTCCTAGCGGCAATCAGCCCCAGCATTTT.

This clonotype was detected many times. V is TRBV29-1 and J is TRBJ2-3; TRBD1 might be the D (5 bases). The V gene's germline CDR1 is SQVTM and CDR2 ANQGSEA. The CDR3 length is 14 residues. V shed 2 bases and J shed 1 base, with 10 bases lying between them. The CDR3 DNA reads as TGCAGCGTTGAATCCAGGGCTGGCACAGATACGCAGTATTTT. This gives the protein CSVESRAGTDTQYF.

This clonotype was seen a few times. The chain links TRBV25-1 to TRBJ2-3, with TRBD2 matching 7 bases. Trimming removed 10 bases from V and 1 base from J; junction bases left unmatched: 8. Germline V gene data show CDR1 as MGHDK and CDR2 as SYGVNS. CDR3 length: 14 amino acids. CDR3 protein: CATTRGGRTDTQYF. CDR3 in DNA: TGTGCCACCACCCGCGGGGGACGCACAGATACGCAGTATTTT.

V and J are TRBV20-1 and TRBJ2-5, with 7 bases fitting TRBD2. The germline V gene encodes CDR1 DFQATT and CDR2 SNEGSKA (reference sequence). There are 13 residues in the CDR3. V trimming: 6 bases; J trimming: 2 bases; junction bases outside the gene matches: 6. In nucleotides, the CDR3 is TGCAGTGCCAGGGACTACCGTCAAGAGACCCAGTACTTC. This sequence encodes CSARDYRQETQYF.

The CDR3 loop reads CSARGYAGGPGNEQFF. CDR3 nucleotides: TGCAGTGCTAGAGGGTATGCCGGGGGCCCGGGCAATGAGCAGTTCTTC. V and J are TRBV20-1 and TRBJ2-1; either TRBD1 or TRBD2 may fit D (6 bases each). The germline V gene encodes CDR1 DFQATT and CDR2 SNEGSKA (reference sequence). This CDR3 contains 16 residues. V lost 1 base and J lost 6, with 19 bases in between.

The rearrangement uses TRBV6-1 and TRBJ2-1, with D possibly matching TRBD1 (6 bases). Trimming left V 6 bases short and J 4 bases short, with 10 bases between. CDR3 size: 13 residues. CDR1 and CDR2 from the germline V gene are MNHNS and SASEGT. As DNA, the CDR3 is TGTGCCAGCAGGAGCGGACAGTACAATGAGCAGTTCTTC. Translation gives CASRSGQYNEQFF.

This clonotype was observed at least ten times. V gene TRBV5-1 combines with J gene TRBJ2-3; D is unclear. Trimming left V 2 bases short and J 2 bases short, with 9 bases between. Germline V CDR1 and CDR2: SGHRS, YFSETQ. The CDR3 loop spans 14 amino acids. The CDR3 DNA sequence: TGCGCCAGCAGCTTTAGTGGGTCCACAGATACGCAGTATTTT. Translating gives CASSFSGSTDTQYF.